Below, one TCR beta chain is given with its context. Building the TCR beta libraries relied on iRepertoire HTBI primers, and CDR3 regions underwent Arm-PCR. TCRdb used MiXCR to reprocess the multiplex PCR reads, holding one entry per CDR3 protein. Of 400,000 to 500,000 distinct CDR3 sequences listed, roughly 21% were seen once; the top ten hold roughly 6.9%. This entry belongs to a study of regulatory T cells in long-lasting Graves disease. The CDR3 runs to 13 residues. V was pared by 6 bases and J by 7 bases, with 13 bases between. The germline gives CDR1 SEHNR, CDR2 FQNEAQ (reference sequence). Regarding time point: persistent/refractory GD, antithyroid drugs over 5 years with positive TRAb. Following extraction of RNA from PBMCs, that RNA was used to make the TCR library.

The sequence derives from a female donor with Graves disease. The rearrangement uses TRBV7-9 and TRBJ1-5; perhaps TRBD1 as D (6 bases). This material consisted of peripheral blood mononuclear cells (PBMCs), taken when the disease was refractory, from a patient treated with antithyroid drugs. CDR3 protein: CASSSGQTQPQHF. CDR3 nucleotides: TGTGCCAGCAGTTCGGGACAAACCCAGCCCCAGCATTTT.